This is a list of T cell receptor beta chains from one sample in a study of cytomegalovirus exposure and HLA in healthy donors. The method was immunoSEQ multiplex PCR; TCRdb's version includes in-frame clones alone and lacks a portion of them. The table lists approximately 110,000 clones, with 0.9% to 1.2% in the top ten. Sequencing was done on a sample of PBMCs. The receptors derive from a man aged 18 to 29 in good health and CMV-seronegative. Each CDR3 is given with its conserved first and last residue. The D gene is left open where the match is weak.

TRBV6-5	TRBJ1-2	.	TGTGCCAGCAGTTACTCGAGTGAAATGTCGTACGGTGGCTACACCTTC	CASSYSSEMSYGGYTF
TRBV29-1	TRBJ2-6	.	TGCAGCGTTGAAGACCTCTCTGGGGCCAACGTCCTGACTTTC	CSVEDLSGANVLTF
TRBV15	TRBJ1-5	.	TGTGCCACCAGCGGGCTGGGGCAGGGAAACGGGCAGCCCCAGCATTTT	CATSGLGQGNGQPQHF
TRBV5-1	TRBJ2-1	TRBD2	TGCGCCAGCAGCCCCTTAGCGGGTGACAATGAGCAGTTCTTC	CASSPLAGDNEQFF
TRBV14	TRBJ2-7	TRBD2	TGTGCCAGCAGCTCCGGGGGGTACGAGCAGTACTTC	CASSSGGYEQYF
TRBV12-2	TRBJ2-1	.	TGTGCAAGTCGCTATAGGACAGGGCCGGCAAAAAATGAGCAGTTCTTC	CASRYRTGPAKNEQFF
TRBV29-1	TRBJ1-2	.	TGCAGCGTTGAGGTACGGTCCTATGGCTACACCTTC	CSVEVRSYGYTF
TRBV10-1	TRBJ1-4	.	TGCGCCAGCAGTGAGCCTGAGACCGGAGGACGAGGAAAACTGTTTTTT	CASSEPETGGRGKLFF
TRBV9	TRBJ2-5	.	TGTGCCAGCTCGCCCGGAGGTGTCCGGGAGACCCAGTACTTC	CASSPGGVRETQYF
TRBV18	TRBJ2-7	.	TGTGCCAGCTCACCCTTGTTGCGGGACGAGCAGTACTTC	CASSPLLRDEQYF
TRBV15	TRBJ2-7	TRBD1	TGTGCCACCAGCAGGGCCACGGGACAGGGGGCATACGAGCAGTACTTC	CATSRATGQGAYEQYF
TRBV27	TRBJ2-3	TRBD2	TGTGCCAGCAGTTTAACTAGCGGCATAGTCGATACGCAGTATTTT	CASSLTSGIVDTQYF
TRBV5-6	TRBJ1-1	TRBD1	TGTGCCAGCAGCTTCCTGGACAGGTCGATTGTCACTGAAGCTTTCTTT	CASSFLDRSIVTEAFF
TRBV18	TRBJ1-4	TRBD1	TGTGCCAGCTCACCACCGGGGGACAGCCTTAATGAAAAACTGTTTTTT	CASSPPGDSLNEKLFF
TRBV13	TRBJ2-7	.	TGTGCCAGCAGCATAGGGGGGGCAGTCTACGAGCAGTACTTC	CASSIGGAVYEQYF
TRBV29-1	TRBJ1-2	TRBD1	TGCAGCGGCACGACAGGGGGCGACTATGGCTACACCTTC	CSGTTGGDYGYTF
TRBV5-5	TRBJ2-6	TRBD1	TGTGCCAGCAGCTTGCTTGGGACAGAACTCTCTGGGGCCAACGTCCTGACTTTC	CASSLLGTELSGANVLTF
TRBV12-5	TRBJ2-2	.	TGTGCTAGTGGTTTGGGGACACTAAACACCGGGGAGCTGTTTTTT	CASGLGTLNTGELFF
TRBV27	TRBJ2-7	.	TGTGCCAGCAGGGGAACAGGAATCTACGAGCAGTACTTC	CASRGTGIYEQYF
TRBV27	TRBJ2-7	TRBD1	TGTGCCAGCAGCATACCCGGGACAGGGACCCTCGAGCAGTACTTC	CASSIPGTGTLEQYF
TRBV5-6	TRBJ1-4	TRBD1	TGTGCCAGCAGCTACGGGACAGGGAGGATTAATGAAAAACTGTTTTTT	CASSYGTGRINEKLFF
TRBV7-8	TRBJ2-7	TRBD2	TGTGCCAGCAGCTTAGGACTAGCGACCACCTACGAGCAGTACTTC	CASSLGLATTYEQYF
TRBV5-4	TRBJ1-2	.	TGTGCCAGCAGACAACAGTCCTCCTATGGCTACACCTTC	CASRQQSSYGYTF
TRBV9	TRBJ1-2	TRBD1	TGTGCCAGCAGAGATATTCGCAGGGGGCAGGTGGGTGGCTACACCTTC	CASRDIRRGQVGGYTF
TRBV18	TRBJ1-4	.	TGTGCCAGCTCGAAGGACATTCATGAAAAACTGTTTTTT	CASSKDIHEKLFF
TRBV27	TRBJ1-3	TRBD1	TGTGCCAGCAGTCCGGACAGGGGGTTAGGAAACACCATATATTTT	CASSPDRGLGNTIYF
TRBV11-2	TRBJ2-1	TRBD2	TGTGCCAGCAGCTTGAAGCGGGGGGGCAACAATGAGCAGTTCTTC	CASSLKRGGNNEQFF
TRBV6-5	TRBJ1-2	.	TGTGCCAGCAGTTACGGGGCAGGCTATGGCTACACCTTC	CASSYGAGYGYTF